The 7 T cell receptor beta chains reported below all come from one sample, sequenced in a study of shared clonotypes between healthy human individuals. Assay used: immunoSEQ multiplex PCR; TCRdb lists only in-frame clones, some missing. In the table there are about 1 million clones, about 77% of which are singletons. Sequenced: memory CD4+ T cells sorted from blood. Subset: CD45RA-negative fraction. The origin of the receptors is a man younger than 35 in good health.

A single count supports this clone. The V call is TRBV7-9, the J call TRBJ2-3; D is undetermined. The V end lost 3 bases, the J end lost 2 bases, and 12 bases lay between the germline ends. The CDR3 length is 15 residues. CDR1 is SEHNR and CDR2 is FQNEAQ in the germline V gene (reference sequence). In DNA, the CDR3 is TGTGCCAGCAGCTTGACCCGATCCATCACAGATACGCAGTATTTT. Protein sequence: CASSLTRSITDTQYF.

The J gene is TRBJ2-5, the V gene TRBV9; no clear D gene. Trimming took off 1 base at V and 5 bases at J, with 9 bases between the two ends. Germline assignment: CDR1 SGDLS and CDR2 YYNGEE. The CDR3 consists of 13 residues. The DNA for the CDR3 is TGTGCCAGCAGCGTACTCTCCGGGGAGACCCAGTACTTC. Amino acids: CASSVLSGETQYF. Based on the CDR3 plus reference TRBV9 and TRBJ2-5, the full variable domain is DSGVTQTPKHLITATGQRVTLRCSPRSGDLSVYWYQQSLDQGLQFLIQYYNGEERAKGNILERFSAQQFPDLHSELNLSSLELGDSALYFCASSVLSGETQYFGPGTRLLVL.

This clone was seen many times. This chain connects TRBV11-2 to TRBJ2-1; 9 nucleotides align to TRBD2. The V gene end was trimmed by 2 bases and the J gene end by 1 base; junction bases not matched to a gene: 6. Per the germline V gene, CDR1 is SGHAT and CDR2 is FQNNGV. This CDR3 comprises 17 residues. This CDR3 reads CASSLWTSAASYNEQFF. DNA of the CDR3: TGTGCCAGCAGCTTATGGACTAGCGCGGCTTCCTACAATGAGCAGTTCTTC.

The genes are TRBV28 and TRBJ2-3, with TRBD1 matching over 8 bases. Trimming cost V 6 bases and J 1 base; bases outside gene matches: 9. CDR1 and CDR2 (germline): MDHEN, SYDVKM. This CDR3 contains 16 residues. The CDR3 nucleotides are TGTGCCAGCAGACAGGGAACGGGACAGGGCACAGATACGCAGTATTTT. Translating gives CASRQGTGQGTDTQYF.

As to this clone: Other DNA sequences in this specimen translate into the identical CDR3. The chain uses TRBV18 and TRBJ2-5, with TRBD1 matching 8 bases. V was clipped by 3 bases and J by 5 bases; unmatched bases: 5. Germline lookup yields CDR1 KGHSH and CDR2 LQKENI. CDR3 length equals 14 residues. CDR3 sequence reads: CASSPGDRRETQYF. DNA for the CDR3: TGTGCCAGCTCACCTGGGGACAGGAGGGAGACCCAGTACTTC.

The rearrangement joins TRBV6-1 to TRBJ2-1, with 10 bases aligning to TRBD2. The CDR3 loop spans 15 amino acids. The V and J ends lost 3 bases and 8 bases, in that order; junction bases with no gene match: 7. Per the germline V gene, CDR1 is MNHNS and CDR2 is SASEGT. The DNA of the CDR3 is TGTGCCAGCAGTGAGAGCGGGGGGGCCTGGGATGAGCAGTTCTTC. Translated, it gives CASSESGGAWDEQFF.

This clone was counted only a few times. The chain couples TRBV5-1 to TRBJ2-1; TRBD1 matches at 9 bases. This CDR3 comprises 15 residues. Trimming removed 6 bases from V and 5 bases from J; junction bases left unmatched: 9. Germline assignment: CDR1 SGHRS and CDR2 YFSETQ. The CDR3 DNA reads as TGCGCCAGCACCATTGCCGGGACAGGGAACAATGAGCAGTTCTTC. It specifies CASTIAGTGNNEQFF. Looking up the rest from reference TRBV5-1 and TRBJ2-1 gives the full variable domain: KAGVTQTPRYLIKTRGQQVTLSCSPISGHRSVSWYQQTPGQGLQFLFEYFSETQRNKGNFPGRFSGRQFSNSRSEMNVSTLELGDSALYLCASTIAGTGNNEQFFGPGTRLTVL.